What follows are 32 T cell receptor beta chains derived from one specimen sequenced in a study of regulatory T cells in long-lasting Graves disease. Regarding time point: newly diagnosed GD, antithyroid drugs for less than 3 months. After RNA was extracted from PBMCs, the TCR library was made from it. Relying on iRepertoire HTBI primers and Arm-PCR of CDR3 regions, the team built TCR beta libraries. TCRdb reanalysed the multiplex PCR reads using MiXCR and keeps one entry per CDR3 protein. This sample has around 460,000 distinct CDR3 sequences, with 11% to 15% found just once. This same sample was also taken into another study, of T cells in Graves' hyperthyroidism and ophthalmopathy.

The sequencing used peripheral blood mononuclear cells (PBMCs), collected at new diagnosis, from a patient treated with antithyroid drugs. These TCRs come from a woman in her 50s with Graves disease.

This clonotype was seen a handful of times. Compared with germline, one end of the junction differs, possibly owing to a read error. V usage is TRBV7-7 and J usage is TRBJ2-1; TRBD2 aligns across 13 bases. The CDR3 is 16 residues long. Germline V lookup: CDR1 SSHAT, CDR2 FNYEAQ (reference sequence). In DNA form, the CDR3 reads TGTGCTAGCAGCTTAAGACTAGCGGGAGGTGGAGATGAGCAGTTCTTC. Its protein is CASSLRLAGGGDEQFF.

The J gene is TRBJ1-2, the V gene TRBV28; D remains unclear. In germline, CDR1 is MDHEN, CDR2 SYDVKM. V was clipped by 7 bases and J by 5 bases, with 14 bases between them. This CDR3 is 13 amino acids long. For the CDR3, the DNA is TGTGCCAGCACCCTGAGCTCGGGTTATGGCTACACCTTC. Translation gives CASTLSSGYGYTF.

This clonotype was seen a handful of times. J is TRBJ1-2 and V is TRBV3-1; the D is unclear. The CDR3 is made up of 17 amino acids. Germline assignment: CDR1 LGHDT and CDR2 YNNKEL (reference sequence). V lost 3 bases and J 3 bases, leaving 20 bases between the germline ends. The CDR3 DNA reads TGTGCCAGCAGCCAGGACGTTGCAGCCTCTTTCCACTATGGCTACACCTTC. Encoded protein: CASSQDVAASFHYGYTF.

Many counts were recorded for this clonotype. CDR3 DNA: TGCAGCGTGGAGCGGGAGGTGAATACGCAGTATTTT. Encoded protein: CSVEREVNTQYF. The genes are TRBV29-1 and TRBJ2-3, with 9 bases aligning to TRBD2. The CDR3 consists of 12 residues. V was clipped by 6 bases and J by 7 bases; unmatched bases: 5. Germline V gene sequence: CDR1 SQVTM, CDR2 ANQGSEA.

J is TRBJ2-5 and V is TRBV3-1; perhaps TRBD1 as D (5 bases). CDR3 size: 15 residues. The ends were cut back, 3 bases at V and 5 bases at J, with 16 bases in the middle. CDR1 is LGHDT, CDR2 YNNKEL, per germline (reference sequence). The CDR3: CASSHAGRPGETQYF. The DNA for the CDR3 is TGTGCCAGCAGCCATGCAGGGCGCCCCGGGGAGACCCAGTACTTC.

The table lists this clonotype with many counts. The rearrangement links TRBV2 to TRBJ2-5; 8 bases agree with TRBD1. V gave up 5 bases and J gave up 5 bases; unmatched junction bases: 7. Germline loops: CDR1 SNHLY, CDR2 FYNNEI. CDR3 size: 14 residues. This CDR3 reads CASSWTGIVETQYF. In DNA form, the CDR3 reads TGTGCCAGCAGTTGGACAGGGATAGTTGAGACCCAGTACTTC.

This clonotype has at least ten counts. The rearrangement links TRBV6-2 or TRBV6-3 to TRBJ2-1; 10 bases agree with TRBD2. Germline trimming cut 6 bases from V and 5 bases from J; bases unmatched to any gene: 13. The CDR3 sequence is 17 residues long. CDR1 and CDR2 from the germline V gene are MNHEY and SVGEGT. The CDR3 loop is CASRLIPTSGYDNEQFF. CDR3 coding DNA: TGTGCCAGCAGGCTTATCCCGACTAGCGGGTACGACAATGAGCAGTTCTTC.

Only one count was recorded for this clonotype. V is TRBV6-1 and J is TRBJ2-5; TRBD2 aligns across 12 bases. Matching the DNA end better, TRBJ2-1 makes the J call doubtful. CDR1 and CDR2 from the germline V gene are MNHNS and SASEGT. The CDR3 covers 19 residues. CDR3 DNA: TGTGCCAGCAGCCTACCCTTCCGACTAGCGGGGGACCGTGTCTATGAGCAGTTCTTC. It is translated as CASSLPFRLAGDRVYEQFF.

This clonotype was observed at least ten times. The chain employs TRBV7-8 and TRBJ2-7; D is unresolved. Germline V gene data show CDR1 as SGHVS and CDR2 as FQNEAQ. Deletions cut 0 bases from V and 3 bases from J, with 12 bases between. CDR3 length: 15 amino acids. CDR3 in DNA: TGTGCCAGCAGCTTAGCTGCGACTGGGTACTACGAGCAGTACTTC. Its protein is CASSLAATGYYEQYF.

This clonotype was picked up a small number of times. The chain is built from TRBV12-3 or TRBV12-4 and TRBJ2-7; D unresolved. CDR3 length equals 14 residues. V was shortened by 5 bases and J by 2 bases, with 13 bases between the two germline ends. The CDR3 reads CASSPGSTPYEQYF. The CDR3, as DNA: TGTGCCAGCAGTCCTGGCTCGACCCCCTACGAGCAGTACTTC.

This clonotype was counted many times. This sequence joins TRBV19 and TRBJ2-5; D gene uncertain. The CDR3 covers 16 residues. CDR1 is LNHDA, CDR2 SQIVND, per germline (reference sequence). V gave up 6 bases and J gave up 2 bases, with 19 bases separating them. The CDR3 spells CASSPSRPAEQETQYF. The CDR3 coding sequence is TGTGCCAGTAGCCCAAGTAGGCCGGCAGAACAAGAGACCCAGTACTTC.

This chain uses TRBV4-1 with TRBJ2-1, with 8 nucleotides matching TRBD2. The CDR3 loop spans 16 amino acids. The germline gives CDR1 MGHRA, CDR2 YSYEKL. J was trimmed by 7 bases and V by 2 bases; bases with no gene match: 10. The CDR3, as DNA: TGCGCCAGCAGCCAAAAACTAGCGGCAGGCTCGAATGAGCAGTTCTTC. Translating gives CASSQKLAAGSNEQFF.

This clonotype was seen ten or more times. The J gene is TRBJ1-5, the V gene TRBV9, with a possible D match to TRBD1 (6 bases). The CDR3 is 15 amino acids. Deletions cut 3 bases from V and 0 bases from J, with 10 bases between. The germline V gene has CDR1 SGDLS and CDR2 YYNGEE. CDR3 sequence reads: CASSAAGDSNQPQHF. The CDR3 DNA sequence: TGTGCCAGCAGCGCCGCAGGGGATAGCAATCAGCCCCAGCATTTT.

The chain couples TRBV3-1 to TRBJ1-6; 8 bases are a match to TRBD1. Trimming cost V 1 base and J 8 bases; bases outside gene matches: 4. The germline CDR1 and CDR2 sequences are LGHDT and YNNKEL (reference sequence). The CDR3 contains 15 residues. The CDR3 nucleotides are TGTGCCAGCAGCCAAGGGACAGGGCTTGATTCACCCCTCCACTTT. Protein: CASSQGTGLDSPLHF.

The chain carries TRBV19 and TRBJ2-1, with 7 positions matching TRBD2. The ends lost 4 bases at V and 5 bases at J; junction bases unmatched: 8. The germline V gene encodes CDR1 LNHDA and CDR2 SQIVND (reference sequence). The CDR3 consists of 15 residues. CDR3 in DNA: TGTGCCAGTAGTACCCGGGAGGAGGTGAACAATGAGCAGTTCTTC. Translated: CASSTREEVNNEQFF.

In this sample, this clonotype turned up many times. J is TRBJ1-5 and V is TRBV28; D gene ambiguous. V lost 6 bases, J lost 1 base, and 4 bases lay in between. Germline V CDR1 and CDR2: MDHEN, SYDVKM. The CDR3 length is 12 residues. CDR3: CASRRSNQPQHF. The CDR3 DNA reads TGTGCCAGCAGACGGAGCAATCAGCCCCAGCATTTT.

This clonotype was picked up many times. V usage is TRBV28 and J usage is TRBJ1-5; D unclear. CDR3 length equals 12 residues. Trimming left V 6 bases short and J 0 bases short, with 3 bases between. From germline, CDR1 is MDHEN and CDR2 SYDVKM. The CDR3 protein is CASSDSNQPQHF. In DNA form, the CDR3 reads TGTGCCAGCAGCGATAGCAATCAGCCCCAGCATTTT.

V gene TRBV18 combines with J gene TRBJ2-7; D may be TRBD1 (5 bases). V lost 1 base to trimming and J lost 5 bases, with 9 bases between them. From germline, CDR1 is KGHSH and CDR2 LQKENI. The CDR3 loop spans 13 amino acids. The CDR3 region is CASSPQGSDEQYF. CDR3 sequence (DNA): TGTGCCAGCTCACCACAGGGGTCAGACGAGCAGTACTTC.

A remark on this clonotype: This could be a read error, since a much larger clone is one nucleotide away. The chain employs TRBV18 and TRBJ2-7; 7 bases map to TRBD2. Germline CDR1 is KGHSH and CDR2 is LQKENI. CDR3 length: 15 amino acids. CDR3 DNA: TGTGCCAGCTCACTAGACCCAGCGGGAAGGCACGAGCAGCACTTC. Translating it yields CASSLDPAGRHEQHF. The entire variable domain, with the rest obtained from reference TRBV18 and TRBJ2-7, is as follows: NAGVMQNPRHLVRRRGQEARLRCSPMKGHSHVYWYRQLPEEGLKFMVYLQKENIIDESGMPKERFSAEFPKEGPSILRIQQVVRGDSAAYFCASSLDPAGRHEQHFGPGTRLTVT.

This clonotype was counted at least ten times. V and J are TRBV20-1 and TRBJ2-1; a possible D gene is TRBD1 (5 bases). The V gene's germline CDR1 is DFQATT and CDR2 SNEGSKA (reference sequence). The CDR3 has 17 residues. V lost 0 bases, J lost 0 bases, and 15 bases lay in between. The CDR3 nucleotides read TGCAGTGCTAGAGATCCCTTGGGGCGAAGCTCCTACAATGAGCAGTTCTTC. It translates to CSARDPLGRSSYNEQFF.

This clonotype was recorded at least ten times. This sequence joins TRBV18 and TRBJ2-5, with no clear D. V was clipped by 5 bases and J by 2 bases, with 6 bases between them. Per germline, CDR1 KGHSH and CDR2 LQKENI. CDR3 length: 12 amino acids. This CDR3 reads CASSNLQETQYF. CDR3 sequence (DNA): TGTGCCAGCTCAAACCTTCAAGAGACCCAGTACTTC. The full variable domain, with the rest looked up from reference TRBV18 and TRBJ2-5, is NAGVMQNPRHLVRRRGQEARLRCSPMKGHSHVYWYRQLPEEGLKFMVYLQKENIIDESGMPKERFSAEFPKEGPSILRIQQVVRGDSAAYFCASSNLQETQYFGPGTRLLVL.

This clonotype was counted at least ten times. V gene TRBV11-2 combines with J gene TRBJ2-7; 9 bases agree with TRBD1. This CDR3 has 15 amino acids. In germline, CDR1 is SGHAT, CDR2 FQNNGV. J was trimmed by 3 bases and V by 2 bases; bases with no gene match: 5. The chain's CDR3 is CASSLLTGGGYEQYF. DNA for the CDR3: TGTGCCAGCAGCTTACTCACAGGGGGCGGCTACGAGCAGTACTTC.

CDR3 region: CASSTQGVVPEAFF. The CDR3 nucleotides are TGTGCCAGTAGTACACAGGGGGTCGTACCCGAAGCTTTCTTT. The genes are TRBV19 and TRBJ1-1; 8 bases line up with TRBD1. The CDR3 runs 14 residues. V lost 4 bases, J lost 8 bases, and 9 bases stayed unmatched. Per the germline V gene, CDR1 is LNHDA and CDR2 is SQIVND (reference sequence).

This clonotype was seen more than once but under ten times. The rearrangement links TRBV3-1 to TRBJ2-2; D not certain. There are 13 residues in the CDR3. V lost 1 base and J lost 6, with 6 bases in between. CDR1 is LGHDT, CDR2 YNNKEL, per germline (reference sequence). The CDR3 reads CASSQVLSGELFF. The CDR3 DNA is TGTGCCAGCAGCCAAGTTCTGTCCGGGGAGCTGTTTTTT.

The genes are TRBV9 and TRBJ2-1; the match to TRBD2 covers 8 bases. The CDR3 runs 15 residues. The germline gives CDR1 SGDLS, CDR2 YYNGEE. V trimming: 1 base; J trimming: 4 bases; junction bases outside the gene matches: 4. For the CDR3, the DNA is TGTGCCAGCAGCGTAAGGACTAGCTTTTACAATGAGCAGTTCTTC. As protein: CASSVRTSFYNEQFF.

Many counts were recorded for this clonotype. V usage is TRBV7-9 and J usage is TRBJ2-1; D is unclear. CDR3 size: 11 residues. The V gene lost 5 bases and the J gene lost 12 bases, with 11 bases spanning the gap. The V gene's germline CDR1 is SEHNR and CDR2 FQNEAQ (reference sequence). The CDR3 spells CASSPTYGQFF. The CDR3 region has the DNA TGTGCCAGCAGCCCGACTTATGGGCAGTTCTTC.

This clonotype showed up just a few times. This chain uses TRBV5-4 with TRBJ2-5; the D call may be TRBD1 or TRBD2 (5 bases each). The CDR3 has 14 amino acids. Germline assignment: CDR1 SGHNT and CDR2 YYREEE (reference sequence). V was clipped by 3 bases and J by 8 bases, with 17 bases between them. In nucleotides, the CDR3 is TGTGCCAGCAGCTCTTTCGGGGACCTAGGAACCCAGTACTTC. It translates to CASSSFGDLGTQYF. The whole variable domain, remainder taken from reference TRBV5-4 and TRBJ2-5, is ETGVTQSPTHLIKTRGQQVTLRCSSQSGHNTVSWYQQALGQGPQFIFQYYREEENGRGNFPPRFSGLQFPNYSSELNVNALELDDSALYLCASSSFGDLGTQYFGPGTRLLVL.

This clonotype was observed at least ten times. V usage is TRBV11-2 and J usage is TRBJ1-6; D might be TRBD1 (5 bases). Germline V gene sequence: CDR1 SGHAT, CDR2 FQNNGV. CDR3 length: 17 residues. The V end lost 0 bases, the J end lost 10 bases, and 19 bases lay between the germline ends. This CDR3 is CASSLDPGQGGRSPLHF. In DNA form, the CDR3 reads TGTGCCAGCAGCTTAGATCCAGGGCAGGGTGGGCGGTCACCCCTCCACTTT.

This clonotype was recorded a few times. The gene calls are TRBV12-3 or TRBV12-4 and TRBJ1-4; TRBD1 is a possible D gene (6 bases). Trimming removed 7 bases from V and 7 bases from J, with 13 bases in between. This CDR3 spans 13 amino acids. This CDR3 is CASNIRGGEKLFF. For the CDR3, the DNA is TGTGCCAGCAATATCAGGGGCGGTGAAAAACTGTTTTTT.

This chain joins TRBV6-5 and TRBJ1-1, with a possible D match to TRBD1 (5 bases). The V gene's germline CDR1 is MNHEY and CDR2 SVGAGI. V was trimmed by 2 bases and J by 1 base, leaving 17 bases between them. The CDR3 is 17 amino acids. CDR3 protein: CASSYSPRDGKNTEAFF. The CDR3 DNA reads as TGTGCCAGCAGTTACAGCCCCCGGGACGGCAAGAACACTGAAGCTTTCTTT.

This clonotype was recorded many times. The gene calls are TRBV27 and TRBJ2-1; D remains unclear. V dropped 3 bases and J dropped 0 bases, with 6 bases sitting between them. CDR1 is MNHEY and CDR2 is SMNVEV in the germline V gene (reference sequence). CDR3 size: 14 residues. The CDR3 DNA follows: TGTGCCAGCAGTTTTGCAAGCTCCTACAATGAGCAGTTCTTC. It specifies CASSFASSYNEQFF.

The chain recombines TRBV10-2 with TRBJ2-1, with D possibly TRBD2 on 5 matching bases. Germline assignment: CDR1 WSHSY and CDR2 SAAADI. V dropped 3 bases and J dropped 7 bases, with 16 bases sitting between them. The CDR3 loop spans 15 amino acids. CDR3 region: CASSEPGHGGNEQFF. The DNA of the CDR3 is TGCGCCAGCAGTGAACCGGGCCATGGAGGAAATGAGCAGTTCTTC.